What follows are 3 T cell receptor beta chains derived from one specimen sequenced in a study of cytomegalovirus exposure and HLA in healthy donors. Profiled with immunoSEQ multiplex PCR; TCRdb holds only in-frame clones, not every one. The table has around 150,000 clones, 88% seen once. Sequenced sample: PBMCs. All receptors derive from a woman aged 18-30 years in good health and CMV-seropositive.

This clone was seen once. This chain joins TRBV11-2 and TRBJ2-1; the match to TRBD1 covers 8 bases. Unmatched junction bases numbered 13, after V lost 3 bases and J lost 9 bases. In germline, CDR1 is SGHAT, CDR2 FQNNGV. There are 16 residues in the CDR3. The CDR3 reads CASSFGVTGGYREQFF. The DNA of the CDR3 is TGTGCCAGCAGCTTTGGTGTAACAGGGGGGTATCGTGAGCAGTTCTTC.

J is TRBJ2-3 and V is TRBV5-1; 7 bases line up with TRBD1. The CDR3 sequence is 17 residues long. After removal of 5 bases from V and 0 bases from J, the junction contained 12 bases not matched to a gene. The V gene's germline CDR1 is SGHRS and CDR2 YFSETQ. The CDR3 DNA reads TGCGCCAGCAGTTTGAAGAGGGGGCAGACTAGCACAGATACGCAGTATTTT. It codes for CASSLKRGQTSTDTQYF.

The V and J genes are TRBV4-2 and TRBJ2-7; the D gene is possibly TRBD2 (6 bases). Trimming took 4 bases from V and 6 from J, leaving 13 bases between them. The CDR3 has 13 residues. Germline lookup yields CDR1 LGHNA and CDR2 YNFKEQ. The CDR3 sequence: CASSPRRGGEQYF. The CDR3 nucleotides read TGTGCCAGCAGCCCACGGCGGGGCGGCGAGCAGTACTTC.